This T cell receptor (beta chain) emerged from a study of T cell responses to AZD1222 COVID-19 vaccine. This clone showed up just once. The antigen remains unidentified. The germline V gene encodes CDR1 LGHDT and CDR2 YNNKEL (reference sequence). Trimming stripped 6 bases from V and 0 bases from J, with 11 bases between. The CDR3 has 14 residues. Data came from immunoSEQ multiplex PCR; TCRdb stores just in-frame clones and leaves some out. The top ten clones hold about 14% of a sample with over 60,000 clones, 80% of them seen once. Broader study findings: Only after the peak T cell response were repertoires sampled. Among spike-specific TCRs, nearly half reportedly target unmutated variant regions.

Analyses pooled second doses at about 4 or about 12 weeks. The source is an adult who received the AZD1222 COVID-19 vaccine. This chain links TRBV3-1 (or the pseudogene TRBV3-2) with TRBJ1-2; D may be TRBD1 (6 bases). The sample here was peripheral blood, taken 28 days after the second AZD1222 dose. CDR3 region: CASSLGGSNYGYTF. Here the CDR3 DNA reads TGTGCCAGCAGTTTAGGGGGTTCTAACTATGGCTACACCTTC.